One sample yielded the 17 T cell receptor beta chains listed below, sequenced in a study of blood T cell repertoires in COVID-19. Sequencing used immunoSEQ multiplex PCR; TCRdb keeps in-frame clones, though not all of them. The sample carries 85,000 to 120,000 clones, approximately 80% recorded once. Sequencing was performed on peripheral blood. These receptors all come from a human donor in a cohort sampled during active COVID-19.

The CDR3 DNA reads TGTGCCAGCAGCCCCCGGGACAGGCCTAATGAGCAGTTCTTC. Its translation is CASSPRDRPNEQFF. This rearrangement joins TRBV7-3 to TRBJ2-1; TRBD1 matches at 8 bases. The V segment lost 5 bases and the J segment 7 bases; nucleotides outside the gene matches: 7. Germline V CDR1 and CDR2: SGHTA, FQGTGA. This CDR3 has 14 amino acids.

The chain combines TRBV9 with TRBJ2-2; D may be TRBD1 (5 bases). The CDR3 totals 15 residues. Trimming pared 0 bases from V and 5 bases from J, leaving 11 bases between. CDR1 and CDR2 from the germline V gene are SGDLS and YYNGEE. DNA of the CDR3: TGTGCCAGCAGCGTAGGGTCAGGGTGGACCGGGGAGCTGTTTTTT. Protein product: CASSVGSGWTGELFF.

The chain uses TRBV12-3 or TRBV12-4 and TRBJ2-1; no reliable D call. The ends were cut back, 8 bases at V and 1 base at J, with 3 bases in the middle. There are 11 residues in the CDR3. In nucleotides, the CDR3 is TGTGCCAGCCTGTCCTACAATGAGCAGTTCTTC. The encoded protein is CASLSYNEQFF.

This clone was picked up a small number of times. The chain joins TRBV5-1 to TRBJ1-5; TRBD1 matches at 9 bases. The V segment lost 0 bases and the J segment 5 bases; nucleotides outside the gene matches: 3. Germline values: CDR1 SGHRS, CDR2 YFSETQ. There are 15 residues in the CDR3. The DNA for the CDR3 is TGCGCCAGCAGCTTGGGGACAGGGGAATATCAGCCCCAGCATTTT. Translating gives CASSLGTGEYQPQHF.

The V and J genes are TRBV12-3 or TRBV12-4 and TRBJ1-1, with 7 bases that match TRBD1. The CDR3 consists of 12 residues. The V segment lost 3 bases and the J segment 10 bases; nucleotides outside the gene matches: 5. The CDR3 region is CASSFPRQGAFF. CDR3 nucleotide sequence: TGTGCCAGCAGTTTTCCCCGACAGGGAGCTTTCTTT.

The chain joins TRBV29-1 to TRBJ2-2; TRBD1 is a possible D gene (6 bases). The CDR3 runs 14 residues. Per the germline V gene, CDR1 is SQVTM and CDR2 is ANQGSEA. V was trimmed by 7 bases and J by 0 bases, leaving 12 bases between them. In DNA, the CDR3 is TGCAGCGGAAAAAGGACAGCGAACACCGGGGAGCTGTTTTTT. Translation gives CSGKRTANTGELFF.

J is TRBJ1-2 and V is TRBV19; a possible D gene is TRBD1 (5 bases). There are 16 residues in the CDR3. Trimming took off 2 bases at V and 2 bases at J, with 15 bases between the two ends. CDR1 and CDR2 from the germline V gene are LNHDA and SQIVND (reference sequence). CDR3 region: CASSIYRSSVNYGYTF. CDR3 nucleotide sequence: TGTGCCAGTAGTATATACAGGTCCTCCGTCAACTATGGCTACACCTTC.

This clone turned up a few times. The chain is built from TRBV7-8 and TRBJ2-3; the D is unclear. V was pared by 1 base and J by 0 bases, with 8 bases between. CDR3 size: 15 residues. Germline CDR1 SGHVS, CDR2 FQNEAQ. Here the CDR3 reads CASSLGLASTDTQYF. CDR3 bases: TGTGCCAGCAGCTTAGGATTAGCTAGCACAGATACGCAGTATTTT.

The chain is built from TRBV11-3 and TRBJ1-1, with TRBD1 matching over 7 bases. Germline CDR1 is SGHNT and CDR2 is YENEEA. The CDR3 runs 15 residues. The V gene end was trimmed by 5 bases and the J gene end by 6 bases; junction bases not matched to a gene: 12. In nucleotides, the CDR3 is TGTGCCAGCAGCCCTGGAGGCGACAGGGCGGCTGAAGCTTTCTTT. Translated: CASSPGGDRAAEAFF.

The chain couples TRBV7-2 to TRBJ2-3; 11 positions agree with TRBD2. V was clipped by 2 bases and J by 2 bases; unmatched bases: 9. This CDR3 spans 18 amino acids. Germline assignment: CDR1 SGHTA and CDR2 FQGNSA. DNA for the CDR3: TGTGCCAGCAGCTTATCCTTAGCGGGGGGGCGTTTCACAGATACGCAGTATTTT. Translated: CASSLSLAGGRFTDTQYF.

This clone has just one count. The chain carries TRBV4-1 and TRBJ2-7; 8 bases align to TRBD2. CDR3 length: 17 residues. CDR1 is MGHRA, CDR2 YSYEKL, per germline. J lost 0 bases, V lost 0 bases, and 7 bases had no gene match. The CDR3 DNA sequence: TGCGCCAGCAGCCAAGATCTTTTGGCGGGGGGCTCCTACGAGCAGTACTTC. It codes for CASSQDLLAGGSYEQYF.

The chain is built from TRBV24-1 and TRBJ1-5; D unclear. Germline V gene sequence: CDR1 KGHDR, CDR2 SFDVKD. Trimming shortened V by 12 bases and J by 3 bases, and 14 bases separated the two germline ends. The CDR3 has 13 residues. As DNA, the CDR3 is TGTGCCGCGCAGAGGGCAGCCAATCAGCCCCAGCATTTT. It codes for CAAQRAANQPQHF.

This chain uses TRBV6-5 with TRBJ1-5; a weak D match, TRBD1 (5 bases). This CDR3 has 15 residues. Germline CDR1 and CDR2: MNHEY and SVGAGI. V was clipped by 9 bases and J by 1 base, with 16 bases between them. CDR3 DNA: TGTGCCAGTGGCAGGGAGGGTTTCAGCAATCAGCCCCAGCATTTT. As protein: CASGREGFSNQPQHF.

V gene TRBV19 combines with J gene TRBJ2-7, with TRBD1 matching over 7 bases. V was pared by 6 bases and J by 3 bases, with 8 bases of the junction left unmatched. This CDR3 has 14 amino acids. Germline V gene lookup returns CDR1 LNHDA and CDR2 SQIVND (reference sequence). The CDR3 sequence is CASSLGGQGYEQYF. The CDR3 DNA is TGTGCCAGTAGCCTAGGGGGCCAGGGCTACGAGCAGTACTTC.

Here the CDR3 reads CASSENLRTSGNNEQFF. DNA of the CDR3: TGTGCCAGCAGTGAAAACTTACGGACTAGCGGGAACAATGAGCAGTTCTTC. The chain recombines TRBV6-1 with TRBJ2-1; 12 positions match TRBD2. In germline, CDR1 is MNHNS, CDR2 SASEGT. The CDR3 spans 17 residues. V dropped 2 bases and J dropped 5; count of bases not matched to a gene: 7.

This rearrangement joins TRBV4-2 to TRBJ1-4; D gene ambiguous. The CDR3 runs 15 residues. Trimming took 3 bases from V and 7 from J, leaving 15 bases between them. From germline, CDR1 is LGHNA and CDR2 YNFKEQ. CDR3 protein: CASSQGSRAGEKLFF. The CDR3 coding sequence is TGTGCCAGCAGCCAGGGGTCCCGGGCGGGTGAAAAACTGTTTTTT.

This clone is a singleton in its sample. The chain links TRBV7-8 to TRBJ2-3, with TRBD2 as a possible D gene (6 bases). There are 13 residues in the CDR3. CDR1 is SGHVS, CDR2 FQNEAQ, per germline. Deletions cut 0 bases from V and 7 bases from J, with 8 bases between. The CDR3 here is CASSLAGGNTQYF. The CDR3, as DNA: TGTGCCAGCAGCTTAGCGGGGGGTAATACGCAGTATTTT.